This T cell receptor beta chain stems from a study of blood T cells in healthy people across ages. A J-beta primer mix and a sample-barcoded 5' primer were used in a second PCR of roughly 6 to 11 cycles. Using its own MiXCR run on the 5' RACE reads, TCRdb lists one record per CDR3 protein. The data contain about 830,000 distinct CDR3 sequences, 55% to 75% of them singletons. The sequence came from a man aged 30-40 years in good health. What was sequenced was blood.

The CDR3 DNA reads as TGTGCCAGCAGTGACTGGGGCGGGAGGGCCTTCTACGAGCAGTACTTC. It translates to CASSDWGGRAFYEQYF. V is TRBV6-2 or TRBV6-3 and J is TRBJ2-5, with 9 nucleotides matching TRBD2. TRBJ2-7 matches the DNA end more closely, so the J call is doubtful. The germline gives CDR1 MNHEY, CDR2 SVGEGT. The CDR3 loop spans 16 amino acids.